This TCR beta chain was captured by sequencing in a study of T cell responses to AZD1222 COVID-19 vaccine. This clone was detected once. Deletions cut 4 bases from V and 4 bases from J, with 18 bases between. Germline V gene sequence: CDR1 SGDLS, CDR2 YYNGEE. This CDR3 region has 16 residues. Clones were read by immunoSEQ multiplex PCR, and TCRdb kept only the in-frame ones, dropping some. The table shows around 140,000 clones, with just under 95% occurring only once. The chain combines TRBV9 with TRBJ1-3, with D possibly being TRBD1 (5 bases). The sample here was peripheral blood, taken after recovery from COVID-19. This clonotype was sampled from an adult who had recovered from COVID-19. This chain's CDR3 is CASSPRGDMGGNTIYF. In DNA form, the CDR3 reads TGTGCCAGCAGCCCTAGAGGGGATATGGGAGGAAACACCATATATTTT. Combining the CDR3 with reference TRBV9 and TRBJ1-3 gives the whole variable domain DSGVTQTPKHLITATGQRVTLRCSPRSGDLSVYWYQQSLDQGLQFLIQYYNGEERAKGNILERFSAQQFPDLHSELNLSSLELGDSALYFCASSPRGDMGGNTIYFGEGSWLTVV.